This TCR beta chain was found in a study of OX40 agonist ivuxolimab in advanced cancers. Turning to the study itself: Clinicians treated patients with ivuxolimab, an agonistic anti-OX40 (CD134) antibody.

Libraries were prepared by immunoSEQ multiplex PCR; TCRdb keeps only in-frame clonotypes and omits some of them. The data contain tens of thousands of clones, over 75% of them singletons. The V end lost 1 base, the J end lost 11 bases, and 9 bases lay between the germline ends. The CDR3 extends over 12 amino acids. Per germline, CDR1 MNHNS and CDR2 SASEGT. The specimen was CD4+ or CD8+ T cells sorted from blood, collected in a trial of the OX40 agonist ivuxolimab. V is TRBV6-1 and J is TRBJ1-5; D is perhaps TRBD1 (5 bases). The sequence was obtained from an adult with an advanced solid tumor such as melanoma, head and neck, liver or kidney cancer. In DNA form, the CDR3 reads TGTGCCAGCAGTGAAGGGGACCTAACCCAGCATTTT. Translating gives CASSEGDLTQHF.